What follows are 19 T cell receptor beta chains derived from one specimen sequenced in a study of T cells in Graves' hyperthyroidism and ophthalmopathy. Researchers amplified the TCR beta CDR3 regions from RNA transcripts. When the TCR CDR3 underwent first-round RT-PCR, the HTBI primer set was used. From the multiplex PCR reads, TCRdb called clonotypes with MiXCR, one entry per CDR3 protein. The sample lists 480,000 or so distinct CDR3 sequences; about 46% were seen once. Sequencing was carried out using peripheral blood or thyroid tissue (not recorded which). These receptors were obtained from an adult woman with Graves' disease, either hyperthyroidism or ophthalmopathy (not recorded which).

This clonotype was observed a single time. This chain's CDR3 is CSRPSGTSYGYTF. The CDR3 region has the DNA TGCAGCAGACCCTCGGGGACCAGCTATGGCTACACCTTC. This sequence joins TRBV29-1 and TRBJ1-2; D is perhaps TRBD1 (5 bases). V lost 8 bases and J 4 bases, leaving 17 bases between the germline ends. The CDR3 has 13 residues. CDR1 and CDR2 from the germline V gene are SQVTM and ANQGSEA.

This clonotype was detected once. The rearrangement joins TRBV7-9 to TRBJ1-2; D is uncertain. CDR1 and CDR2 from the germline V gene are SEHNR and FQNEAQ (reference sequence). The CDR3 runs to 13 residues. V lost 4 bases to trimming and J lost 4 bases, with 10 bases between them. This CDR3 is CASSSDGIYGYTF. CDR3 sequence (DNA): TGTGCCAGCAGCTCTGACGGGATCTATGGCTACACCTTC.

Ten or more counts support this clonotype. J is TRBJ2-5 and V is TRBV6-1; D is undetermined. Looked up from germline, CDR1 is MNHNS and CDR2 is SASEGT. Trimming stripped 5 bases from V and 5 bases from J, with 12 bases between. There are 13 residues in the CDR3. The CDR3: CASSSWRNETQYF. The DNA of the CDR3 is TGTGCCAGCAGTTCATGGAGAAACGAGACCCAGTACTTC.

The J gene is TRBJ1-1, the V gene TRBV5-1; D possibly corresponds to TRBD1 (5 bases). The germline gives CDR1 SGHRS, CDR2 YFSETQ. Trimming removed 2 bases from V and 10 bases from J, with 15 bases in between. The CDR3 extends over 13 amino acids. The CDR3 reads CASSFGWEGRAFF. The CDR3 DNA sequence: TGCGCCAGCAGCTTCGGGTGGGAGGGACGAGCTTTCTTT.

This clonotype was detected many times. The chain employs TRBV6-5 and TRBJ2-7, with D possibly TRBD1 on 6 matching bases. Germline CDR1 MNHEY, CDR2 SVGAGI. V shed 6 bases and J shed 2 bases, with 14 bases lying between them. The CDR3 has 14 amino acids. Here the CDR3 reads CASRLTGPPYEQYF. Here the CDR3 DNA reads TGTGCCAGCAGGCTGACAGGCCCCCCCTACGAGCAGTACTTC.

This clonotype was detected only a few times. The V gene is TRBV7-9, the J gene TRBJ2-7, with D perhaps TRBD1 or TRBD2 (5 bases each). Germline V gives CDR1 SEHNR, CDR2 FQNEAQ (reference sequence). Trimming shortened V by 0 bases and J by 6 bases, and 12 bases separated the two germline ends. This CDR3 contains 14 residues. The CDR3 bases are TGTGCCAGCAGCTTAGCTTGGCCGGGGCGCGAGCAGTACTTC. It codes for CASSLAWPGREQYF.

The V and J genes are TRBV20-1 and TRBJ1-1, with D possibly being TRBD1 (6 bases). The germline CDR1 and CDR2 sequences are DFQATT and SNEGSKA (reference sequence). The CDR3 totals 11 residues. Deletions cut 5 bases from V and 6 bases from J, with 10 bases between. CDR3 loop: CSAWGGPEAFF. CDR3 sequence (DNA): TGCAGTGCTTGGGGGGGGCCTGAAGCTTTCTTT.

The chain employs TRBV25-1 and TRBJ1-2; D is possibly TRBD1 (5 bases). The length of the CDR3 is 12 residues. V was shortened by 5 bases and J by 6 bases, with 10 bases between the two germline ends. Germline CDR1 MGHDK, CDR2 SYGVNS. The CDR3 nucleotides are TGTGCCAGCAGTTATGAGGGGCATGGCTACACCTTC. Encoded protein: CASSYEGHGYTF.

The J gene is TRBJ1-5, the V gene TRBV20-1; tentative D call: TRBD1 (6 bases). Trimming stripped 3 bases from V and 7 bases from J, with 13 bases between. Per germline, CDR1 DFQATT and CDR2 SNEGSKA (reference sequence). There are 13 residues in the CDR3. Here the CDR3 DNA reads TGCAGTGCTAGCTCAATGGGGGGCCAGCCCCAGCATTTT. It codes for CSASSMGGQPQHF.

With regard to this clonotype: The CDR3 carries no conserved terminal phenylalanine or tryptophan, so it likely arises from a read error. The chain has TRBV6-5 and TRBJ1-2, with D possibly being TRBD1 (5 bases). Germline assignment: CDR1 MNHEY and CDR2 SVGAGI. V lost 2 bases to trimming and J lost 4 bases, with 17 bases between them. CDR3 size: 16 residues. DNA for the CDR3: TGTGCCAGCAGTTACATAGGGCAGGGCGCGAGCTATGGCTACACCGTC. It translates to CASSYIGQGASYGYTV.

This sequence joins TRBV5-1 and TRBJ2-7; D remains unclear. Trimming left V 2 bases short and J 0 bases short, with 12 bases between. This CDR3 spans 15 amino acids. Germline CDR1 is SGHRS and CDR2 is YFSETQ. The CDR3 spells CASSLDPHASYEQYF. DNA of the CDR3: TGCGCCAGCAGCTTAGATCCCCATGCCTCCTACGAGCAGTACTTC.

The genes are TRBV20-1 and TRBJ1-2; D gene ambiguous. The CDR3 length is 13 residues. Germline V gene lookup returns CDR1 DFQATT and CDR2 SNEGSKA (reference sequence). V dropped 2 bases and J dropped 1 base, with 8 bases sitting between them. CDR3 amino acids: CSARNPHNYGYTF. For the CDR3, the DNA is TGCAGTGCTAGAAACCCCCATAACTATGGCTACACCTTC.

The chain carries TRBV4-1 and TRBJ2-7; D possibly matches TRBD1 or TRBD2 (5 bases each). This CDR3 is 14 amino acids long. V was cut by 4 bases and J by 7 bases, with 17 bases left in between. From germline, CDR1 is MGHRA and CDR2 YSYEKL. The CDR3 region has the DNA TGCGCCAGCAGCCGGACTTCAGGGATAGGAGAGCAGTACTTC. This translates into CASSRTSGIGEQYF.

This clonotype was picked up a small number of times. V gene TRBV30 combines with J gene TRBJ1-2; TRBD1 matches 9 bases. Per germline, CDR1 GTSNPN and CDR2 SVGIG (reference sequence). With 3 bases clipped from V and 4 bases from J, the junction kept 3 bases outside the gene matches. The CDR3 consists of 13 residues. CDR3: CAWRGTGLYGYTF. The CDR3 DNA reads TGTGCCTGGAGAGGGACAGGGCTCTATGGCTACACCTTC.

This clonotype occurred once. V usage is TRBV12-3 or TRBV12-4 and J usage is TRBJ2-4; 9 positions match TRBD2. J gave up 0 bases and V 5 bases, and 11 bases lay outside the gene matches. The length of the CDR3 is 18 residues. CDR3 coding DNA: TGTGCCAGCAGTCATAGCGGGAGTCCCTTCCTAGCCAAAAACATTCAGTACTTC. Protein: CASSHSGSPFLAKNIQYF.

The gene calls are TRBV13 and TRBJ2-6; D not certain. V lost 2 bases to trimming and J lost 7 bases, with 6 bases between them. This CDR3 comprises 13 residues. Germline CDR1 PRHDT, CDR2 FYEKMQ (reference sequence). This CDR3 reads CASSLTVANVLTF. DNA of the CDR3: TGTGCCAGCAGCTTAACGGTCGCCAACGTCCTGACTTTC.

This clonotype was counted ten times or more. CDR3 loop: CASSEEGAGNVYGYTF. In DNA, the CDR3 is TGTGCCAGCAGTGAAGAAGGAGCAGGGAACGTCTATGGCTACACCTTC. V and J are TRBV2 and TRBJ1-2; D possibly corresponds to TRBD1 (5 bases). The CDR3 totals 16 residues. Germline CDR1 is SNHLY and CDR2 is FYNNEI. V dropped 1 base and J dropped 4 bases, with 16 bases sitting between them.

The chain uses TRBV4-1 and TRBJ2-3; D gene uncertain. The CDR3 covers 15 residues. V dropped 3 bases and J dropped 0 bases, with 10 bases sitting between them. The germline V gene encodes CDR1 MGHRA and CDR2 YSYEKL. The CDR3 reads CASSQSSSSTDTQYF. CDR3 sequence (DNA): TGCGCCAGCAGCCAGTCGTCATCTAGCACAGATACGCAGTATTTT.

The gene calls are TRBV7-9 and TRBJ2-7, with 7 bases fitting TRBD1. This CDR3 has 14 residues. The V gene end was trimmed by 4 bases and the J gene end by 7 bases; junction bases not matched to a gene: 10. Germline V CDR1 and CDR2: SEHNR, FQNEAQ (reference sequence). The CDR3 region has the DNA TGTGCCAGCAGCTCTTCGCCGACAGGGAAAGAGCAGTACTTC. Residues: CASSSSPTGKEQYF.